This paragraph covers one TCR beta chain sequence. The data originate from a study of blood T cell repertoires in COVID-19. Study-level information: PBMCs, B-cell-depleted T cells, or T cells provided the cDNA or gDNA that made up the material.

Authors' processing steps: Reference gene primer amplification gave estimated nucleated cell counts. Measured with immunoSEQ multiplex PCR; TCRdb has only the in-frame clones, and not every one. For V, J and clone size, that table is used; D and trimming come from the DNA. This sample has tens of thousands of clones, with 86% found just once. This CDR3 comprises 13 residues. V lost 5 bases to trimming and J lost 2 bases, with 10 bases between them. Germline-derived CDR1 and CDR2 are MNHEY and SVGEGT. The sequenced material came from peripheral blood. The chain joins TRBV6-2 or TRBV6-3 to TRBJ2-7; unclear D gene. The origin of this receptor is a man aged 50-60 years with active or convalescent COVID-19. This chain's CDR3 is CASSQTLTYEQYF. The CDR3 DNA reads TGTGCCAGCAGTCAGACTCTTACCTACGAGCAGTACTTC.